The clone carrying this TCR beta chain was recorded a few times. This sample was taken from a study of T-cell memory formation after mild COVID-19. This CDR3 comprises 17 residues. Trimming took 1 base from V and 2 from J, leaving 15 bases between them. In TCRdb, the 5' RACE reads were re-called with MiXCR into one record per CDR3 protein. The data hold around 310,000 distinct CDR3 sequences, with around an eighth observed a single time. The TCR originated in a man between 18 and 35 years old who had mild COVID-19 (a few samples of this study predate the infection). Cell type and time point are not known. The chain combines TRBV12-3 or TRBV12-4 with TRBJ2-1; D is perhaps TRBD2 (7 bases). The sequencing input was PBMCs or a T cell subset sorted from them (not recorded which). The CDR3: CASSLVSWGGPYNEQFF. As DNA, the CDR3 is TGTGCCAGCAGTTTAGTATCTTGGGGGGGCCCCTACAATGAGCAGTTCTTC.